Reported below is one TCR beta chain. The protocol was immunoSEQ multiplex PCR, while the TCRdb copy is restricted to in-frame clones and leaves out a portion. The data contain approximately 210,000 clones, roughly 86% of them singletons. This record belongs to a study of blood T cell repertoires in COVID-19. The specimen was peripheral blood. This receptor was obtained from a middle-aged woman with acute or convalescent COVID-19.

The CDR3 protein is CATSDRQGRTYNEQFF. CDR3 nucleotides: TGTGCCACCAGTGACCGACAGGGGAGAACTTACAATGAGCAGTTCTTC. The V call is TRBV24-1, the J call TRBJ2-1; 8 bases fit TRBD1. The CDR3 loop spans 16 amino acids. The germline V gene has CDR1 KGHDR and CDR2 SFDVKD. V trimming: 4 bases; J trimming: 4 bases; junction bases outside the gene matches: 8.